This T cell receptor (beta chain) derives from a study of control samples from healthy donors and cancer patients. The germline V gene has CDR1 SGHKS and CDR2 YYEKEE (reference sequence). The ends were cut back, 0 bases at V and 0 bases at J, with 12 bases in the middle. This CDR3 is built from 16 residues. TCRdb keeps only in-frame clones here, not all; method: immunoSEQ multiplex PCR. The sample has some 130,000 clones; 75% to 95% are singletons. The source material was blood. The receptor's source is a man between 40 and 49 years old in good health. The chain recombines TRBV5-5 with TRBJ1-1; D might be TRBD1 (6 bases). CDR3 loop: CASSLGAGALNTEAFF. The CDR3, as DNA: TGTGCCAGCAGCTTGGGTGCAGGGGCCTTGAACACTGAAGCTTTCTTT.